This T cell receptor beta chain is drawn from a study of metastatic and nonmetastatic thyroid tumors. No patient received treatment before thyroid surgery. The CDR3 covers 16 residues. The ends were cut back, 2 bases at V and 0 bases at J, with 13 bases in the middle. Germline assignment: CDR1 KGHSH and CDR2 LQKENI. MiXCR re-clonotyped the PCR reads for TCRdb. This table holds 43,000 or so clones, about 15% found once. Material: blood. V and J are TRBV18 and TRBJ1-1; D not resolved. The TCR comes from a female donor with papillary thyroid cancer or a benign thyroid nodule (not recorded which). Some clones in this sample may be carry-over from other donors' samples. Here the CDR3 reads CASSPSLAVLNTEAFF. DNA of the CDR3: TGTGCCAGCTCACCAAGTCTCGCGGTGTTGAACACTGAAGCTTTCTTT.